This is a list of T cell receptor beta chains from one sample in a study of technical replicates of blood from a few donors. Clones were sequenced by immunoSEQ multiplex PCR, and TCRdb holds only the in-frame ones, with some missing. The data show just over 55,000 clones, with 93% seen just once and roughly 4.3% held by the top ten. Sequencing was done on a sample of PBMCs. Receptors originate from a human donor in good health. Some clones in this sample may be carry-over from other donors' samples. The CDR3 runs from the conserved cysteine through the conserved F or W. Fields, in order: J gene, clone size, V gene, D gene, CDR3 protein, CDR3 DNA. A D gene is named only where the DNA matches it firmly. The size of a clone is reported for some rows only, either as once, few or many, or as a class for expanded clones.

J gene: TRBJ2-1
clone size: NA
V gene: TRBV7-2
D gene: NA
CDR3 protein: CASSLVGGASYNEQFF
CDR3 DNA: TGTGCCAGCAGCTTAGTCGGCGGGGCCTCCTACAATGAGCAGTTCTTC

J gene: TRBJ1-5
clone size: NA
V gene: TRBV29-1
D gene: NA
CDR3 protein: CSVGSGNQPQHF
CDR3 DNA: TGCAGCGTTGGGTCGGGCAATCAGCCCCAGCATTTT

J gene: TRBJ1-1
clone size: NA
V gene: TRBV9
D gene: NA
CDR3 protein: CASSVGRNTEAFF
CDR3 DNA: TGTGCCAGCAGCGTAGGTCGTAACACTGAAGCTTTCTTT

J gene: TRBJ2-7
clone size: once
V gene: TRBV5-6
D gene: TRBD2
CDR3 protein: CASSLGEWRGGQYF
CDR3 DNA: TGTGCCAGCAGCCTTGGAGAGTGGCGCGGGGGGCAGTACTTC

J gene: TRBJ1-2
clone size: NA
V gene: TRBV20-1
D gene: TRBD1
CDR3 protein: CSGQGARGYTF
CDR3 DNA: TGCAGTGGCCAGGGGGCGAGGGGCTACACCTTC

J gene: TRBJ1-6
clone size: NA
V gene: TRBV2
D gene: TRBD1
CDR3 protein: CASSTTDRVNSPLHF
CDR3 DNA: TGTGCCAGCAGTACGACGGACAGGGTTAATTCACCCCTCCACTTT

J gene: TRBJ2-1
clone size: NA
V gene: TRBV4-3
D gene: NA
CDR3 protein: CASSQAGVPNEQFF
CDR3 DNA: TGCGCCAGCAGCCAAGCCGGGGTACCCAATGAGCAGTTCTTC

J gene: TRBJ1-2
clone size: NA
V gene: TRBV5-4
D gene: NA
CDR3 protein: CASSLGPGEAYGYTF
CDR3 DNA: TGTGCCAGCAGCTTGGGCCCCGGGGAGGCGTATGGCTACACCTTC

J gene: TRBJ2-5
clone size: NA
V gene: TRBV7-2
D gene: NA
CDR3 protein: CASSQRGGHQETQYF
CDR3 DNA: TGTGCCAGCAGCCAAAGGGGGGGCCACCAAGAGACCCAGTACTTC

J gene: TRBJ1-1
clone size: NA
V gene: TRBV30
D gene: TRBD1
CDR3 protein: CAWRGGQGATEAFF
CDR3 DNA: TGTGCCTGGAGGGGAGGACAGGGGGCAACTGAAGCTTTCTTT

J gene: TRBJ1-3
clone size: NA
V gene: TRBV5-1
D gene: TRBD1
CDR3 protein: CASSQTGESNTIYF
CDR3 DNA: TGCGCCAGCAGCCAAACAGGGGAATCAAACACCATATATTTT

J gene: TRBJ2-1
clone size: once
V gene: TRBV14
D gene: NA
CDR3 protein: CASSQHLEGEQFF
CDR3 DNA: TGTGCCAGCAGCCAGCACCTAGAGGGTGAGCAGTTCTTC

J gene: TRBJ2-3
clone size: once
V gene: TRBV6-5
D gene: TRBD2
CDR3 protein: CASSATGGHKDTQYF
CDR3 DNA: TGTGCCAGCAGTGCCACGGGGGGGCATAAAGATACGCAGTATTTT

J gene: TRBJ2-3
clone size: few
V gene: TRBV4-3
D gene: NA
CDR3 protein: CASSQKAEAGDTQYF
CDR3 DNA: TGCGCCAGCAGCCAAAAAGCGGAGGCGGGAGATACGCAGTATTTT

J gene: TRBJ2-1
clone size: NA
V gene: TRBV7-3
D gene: TRBD2
CDR3 protein: CASSPTSGGAPYNEQFF
CDR3 DNA: TGTGCCAGCAGCCCCACTAGCGGGGGGGCCCCCTACAATGAGCAGTTCTTC

J gene: TRBJ2-7
clone size: NA
V gene: TRBV6-1
D gene: TRBD1
CDR3 protein: CASRGTGSLYEQYF
CDR3 DNA: TGTGCCAGCAGGGGGACAGGTTCTCTCTACGAGCAGTACTTC

J gene: TRBJ1-6
clone size: NA
V gene: TRBV7-6
D gene: NA
CDR3 protein: CASSSGTSNSPLHF
CDR3 DNA: TGTGCCAGCAGCTCCGGGACTTCTAATTCACCCCTCCACTTT

J gene: TRBJ2-1
clone size: medium-sized
V gene: TRBV5-1
D gene: TRBD2
CDR3 protein: CASSSSGGYNEQFF
CDR3 DNA: TGCGCCAGCAGCTCTAGCGGGGGGTACAATGAGCAGTTCTTC

J gene: TRBJ2-1
clone size: once
V gene: TRBV18
D gene: TRBD2
CDR3 protein: CASSPTPGLATPEQFF
CDR3 DNA: TGTGCCAGCTCACCCACACCGGGACTAGCAACTCCTGAGCAGTTCTTC

J gene: TRBJ1-5
clone size: NA
V gene: TRBV6-5
D gene: NA
CDR3 protein: CATGPGNQPQHF
CDR3 DNA: TGTGCCACCGGCCCAGGGAATCAGCCCCAGCATTTT

J gene: TRBJ2-7
clone size: NA
V gene: TRBV30
D gene: TRBD1
CDR3 protein: CAWSVGTGVVYEQYF
CDR3 DNA: TGTGCCTGGAGTGTTGGGACAGGGGTAGTCTACGAGCAGTACTTC

J gene: TRBJ1-5
clone size: once
V gene: TRBV29-1
D gene: NA
CDR3 protein: CSVEEALNQPQHF
CDR3 DNA: TGCAGCGTTGAGGAGGCTCTCAATCAGCCCCAGCATTTT

J gene: TRBJ2-5
clone size: NA
V gene: TRBV30
D gene: NA
CDR3 protein: CASVPVPGTQYF
CDR3 DNA: TGTGCCTCAGTGCCGGTCCCGGGGACCCAGTACTTC

J gene: TRBJ2-3
clone size: NA
V gene: TRBV6-1
D gene: NA
CDR3 protein: CASSGRESGTDTQYF
CDR3 DNA: TGTGCCAGCAGTGGCCGTGAGTCTGGCACAGATACGCAGTATTTT

J gene: TRBJ2-1
clone size: NA
V gene: TRBV6-5
D gene: TRBD2
CDR3 protein: CASTGLAGNEQFF
CDR3 DNA: TGTGCCAGCACCGGACTAGCCGGCAATGAGCAGTTCTTC

J gene: TRBJ1-2
clone size: NA
V gene: TRBV25-1
D gene: TRBD1
CDR3 protein: CASRLGGSRGYTF
CDR3 DNA: TGTGCCAGCAGGCTAGGGGGCTCGCGTGGCTACACCTTC

J gene: TRBJ1-4
clone size: NA
V gene: TRBV20-1
D gene: TRBD1
CDR3 protein: CSAGGTVVF
CDR3 DNA: TGCAGTGCCGGCGGGACAGTGGTGTTT

J gene: TRBJ1-1
clone size: NA
V gene: TRBV29-1
D gene: NA
CDR3 protein: CSVGRGWDTEAFF
CDR3 DNA: TGCAGCGTTGGCAGGGGCTGGGACACTGAAGCTTTCTTT

J gene: TRBJ2-3
clone size: NA
V gene: TRBV29-1
D gene: TRBD2
CDR3 protein: CSLSGLAGGVSTDTQYF
CDR3 DNA: TGCAGCCTCTCCGGACTAGCGGGGGGCGTTAGCACAGATACGCAGTATTTT

J gene: TRBJ2-7
clone size: NA
V gene: TRBV10-3
D gene: NA
CDR3 protein: CAILMSGWQYF
CDR3 DNA: TGTGCCATCCTAATGAGCGGCTGGCAGTACTTC

J gene: TRBJ1-1
clone size: NA
V gene: TRBV11-3
D gene: TRBD1
CDR3 protein: CASSFTSTGRAFF
CDR3 DNA: TGTGCCAGCAGCTTTACTTCGACAGGGAGGGCTTTCTTT

J gene: TRBJ1-3
clone size: NA
V gene: TRBV18
D gene: NA
CDR3 protein: CASSPVTGGNTIYF
CDR3 DNA: TGTGCCAGCTCACCAGTCACAGGGGGAAACACCATATATTTT

J gene: TRBJ1-3
clone size: NA
V gene: TRBV6-6
D gene: NA
CDR3 protein: CASTLGAGNTIYF
CDR3 DNA: TGTGCCAGCACCTTGGGGGCGGGAAACACCATATATTTT

J gene: TRBJ2-1
clone size: NA
V gene: TRBV9
D gene: NA
CDR3 protein: CASSSGGSGTYNEQFF
CDR3 DNA: TGTGCCAGCAGCTCAGGAGGTAGCGGCACCTACAATGAGCAGTTCTTC

J gene: TRBJ2-3
clone size: NA
V gene: TRBV4-1
D gene: TRBD1
CDR3 protein: CASSNPGQRTTDTQYF
CDR3 DNA: TGCGCCAGCAGCAACCCGGGACAGCGAACCACAGATACGCAGTATTTT

J gene: TRBJ1-5
clone size: NA
V gene: TRBV5-6
D gene: NA
CDR3 protein: CASSLRDQPQHF
CDR3 DNA: TGTGCCAGCAGCTTACGGGATCAGCCCCAGCATTTT

J gene: TRBJ2-7
clone size: NA
V gene: TRBV27
D gene: TRBD2
CDR3 protein: CASSPGTSGSYEQYF
CDR3 DNA: TGTGCCAGCAGTCCCGGGACTAGCGGCTCCTACGAGCAGTACTTC

J gene: TRBJ2-4
clone size: NA
V gene: TRBV7-9
D gene: TRBD2
CDR3 protein: CASSSYPLGLAGGGIQYF
CDR3 DNA: TGTGCCAGCAGCTCGTACCCCCTCGGACTAGCGGGGGGGGGCATTCAGTACTTC

J gene: TRBJ2-3
clone size: NA
V gene: TRBV9
D gene: TRBD2
CDR3 protein: CASSVAALAGGNTDTQYF
CDR3 DNA: TGTGCCAGCAGCGTAGCCGCCCTAGCGGGGGGAAACACAGATACGCAGTATTTT

J gene: TRBJ2-1
clone size: NA
V gene: TRBV11-3
D gene: NA
CDR3 protein: CASSLGLGQNEQFF
CDR3 DNA: TGTGCCAGCAGCCTTGGCCTAGGCCAAAATGAGCAGTTCTTC

J gene: TRBJ1-1
clone size: NA
V gene: TRBV5-4
D gene: NA
CDR3 protein: CASSQMVSNTEAFF
CDR3 DNA: TGTGCCAGCAGCCAGATGGTTTCGAACACTGAAGCTTTCTTT

J gene: TRBJ1-4
clone size: once
V gene: TRBV7-9
D gene: NA
CDR3 protein: CASSWGLSNEKLFF
CDR3 DNA: TGTGCCAGCAGCTGGGGACTGTCTAATGAAAAACTGTTTTTT

J gene: TRBJ2-7
clone size: NA
V gene: TRBV11-2
D gene: TRBD1
CDR3 protein: CASSFTTGDEQYF
CDR3 DNA: TGTGCCAGCAGCTTCACGACAGGGGACGAGCAGTACTTC

J gene: TRBJ2-7
clone size: NA
V gene: TRBV9
D gene: TRBD1
CDR3 protein: CASSASGQGYEQYF
CDR3 DNA: TGTGCCAGCAGCGCCTCGGGACAGGGCTACGAGCAGTACTTC

J gene: TRBJ2-2
clone size: NA
V gene: TRBV7-9
D gene: NA
CDR3 protein: CASSSPTAHTGELFF
CDR3 DNA: TGTGCCAGCAGCTCCCCCACCGCGCACACCGGGGAGCTGTTTTTT

J gene: TRBJ1-2
clone size: NA
V gene: TRBV6-1
D gene: NA
CDR3 protein: CASSTPGQYHGYTF
CDR3 DNA: TGTGCCAGCAGTACACCCGGACAGTACCATGGCTACACCTTC

J gene: TRBJ2-5
clone size: NA
V gene: TRBV7-2
D gene: NA
CDR3 protein: CASSSSRETQYF
CDR3 DNA: TGTGCCAGCAGCTCTAGTCGGGAGACCCAGTACTTC

J gene: TRBJ1-4
clone size: NA
V gene: TRBV9
D gene: NA
CDR3 protein: CASSVAPGSPEKLFF
CDR3 DNA: TGTGCCAGCAGCGTAGCCCCGGGGTCGCCCGAAAAACTGTTTTTT

J gene: TRBJ2-2
clone size: NA
V gene: TRBV5-6
D gene: NA
CDR3 protein: CASNSGTGELFF
CDR3 DNA: TGTGCCAGTAATAGCGGAACCGGGGAGCTGTTTTTT

J gene: TRBJ2-7
clone size: NA
V gene: TRBV5-3
D gene: NA
CDR3 protein: CASSQDITGNYEQYF
CDR3 DNA: TGCGCCAGCAGCCAAGATATTACGGGAAACTACGAGCAGTACTTC

J gene: TRBJ2-7
clone size: NA
V gene: TRBV6-1
D gene: TRBD1
CDR3 protein: CASSESLRTGAEQYF
CDR3 DNA: TGTGCCAGCAGTGAATCTCTTCGGACAGGGGCCGAGCAGTACTTC